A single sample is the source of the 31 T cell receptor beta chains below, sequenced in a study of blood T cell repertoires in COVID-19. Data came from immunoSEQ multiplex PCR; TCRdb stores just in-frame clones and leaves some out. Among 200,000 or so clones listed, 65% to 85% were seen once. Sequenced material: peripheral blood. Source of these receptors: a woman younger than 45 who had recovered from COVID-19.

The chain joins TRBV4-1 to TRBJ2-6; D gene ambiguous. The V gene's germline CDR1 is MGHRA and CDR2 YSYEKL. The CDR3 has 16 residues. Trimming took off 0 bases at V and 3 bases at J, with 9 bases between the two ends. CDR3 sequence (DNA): TGCGCCAGCAGCCAAGATACCACCTATGGGGCCAACGTCCTGACTTTC. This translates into CASSQDTTYGANVLTF.

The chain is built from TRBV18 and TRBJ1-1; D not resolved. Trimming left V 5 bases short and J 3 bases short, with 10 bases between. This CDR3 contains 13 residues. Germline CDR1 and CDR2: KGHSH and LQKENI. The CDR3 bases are TGTGCCAGCTCATCGTTATCCGACACTGAAGCTTTCTTT. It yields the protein CASSSLSDTEAFF.

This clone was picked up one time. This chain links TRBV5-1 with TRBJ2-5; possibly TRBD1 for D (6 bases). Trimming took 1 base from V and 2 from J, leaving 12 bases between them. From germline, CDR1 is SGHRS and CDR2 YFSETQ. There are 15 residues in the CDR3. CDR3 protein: CASSLLGASQETQYF. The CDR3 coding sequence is TGCGCCAGCAGCTTGCTGGGGGCTTCACAAGAGACCCAGTACTTC.

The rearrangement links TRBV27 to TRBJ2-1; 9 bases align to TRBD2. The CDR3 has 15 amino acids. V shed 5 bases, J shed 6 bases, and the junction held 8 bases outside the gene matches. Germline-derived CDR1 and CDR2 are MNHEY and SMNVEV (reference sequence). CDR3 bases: TGTGCCAGCAGTCCCCAGCGGGAGGTCCCCAATGAGCAGTTCTTC. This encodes CASSPQREVPNEQFF.

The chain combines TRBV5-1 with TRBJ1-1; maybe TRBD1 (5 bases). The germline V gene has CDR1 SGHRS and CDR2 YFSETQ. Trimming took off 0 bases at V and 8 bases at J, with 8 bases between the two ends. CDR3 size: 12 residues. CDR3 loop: CASSLGQGEAFF. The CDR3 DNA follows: TGCGCCAGCAGCTTGGGTCAGGGAGAAGCTTTCTTT.

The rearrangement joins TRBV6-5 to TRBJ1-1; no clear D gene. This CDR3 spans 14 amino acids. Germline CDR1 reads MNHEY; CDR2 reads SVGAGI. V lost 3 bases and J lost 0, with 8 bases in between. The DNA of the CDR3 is TGTGCCAGCAGTTATCAGATCATGAACACTGAAGCTTTCTTT. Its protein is CASSYQIMNTEAFF.

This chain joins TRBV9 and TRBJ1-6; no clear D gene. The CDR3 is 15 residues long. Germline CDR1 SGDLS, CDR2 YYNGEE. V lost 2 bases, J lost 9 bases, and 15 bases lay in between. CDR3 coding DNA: TGTGCCAGCAGCGTTGGGGAGCCTTGGGGTTCACCCCTCCACTTT. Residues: CASSVGEPWGSPLHF.

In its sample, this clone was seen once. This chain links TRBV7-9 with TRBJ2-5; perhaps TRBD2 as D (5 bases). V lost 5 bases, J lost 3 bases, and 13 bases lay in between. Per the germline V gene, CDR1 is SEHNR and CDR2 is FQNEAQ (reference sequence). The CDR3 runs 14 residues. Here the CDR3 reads CASSQLRVKETQYF. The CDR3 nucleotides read TGTGCCAGCAGCCAGCTGCGGGTGAAAGAGACCCAGTACTTC.

This CDR3 is CSVGDSFDQPQHF. For the CDR3, the DNA is TGCAGCGTTGGGGACTCCTTCGATCAGCCCCAGCATTTT. This sequence joins TRBV29-1 and TRBJ1-5, with TRBD1 as a possible D gene (5 bases). The CDR3 spans 13 residues. The V end was cut by 4 bases, the J end by 5 bases, with 12 bases between. Germline V gene lookup returns CDR1 SQVTM and CDR2 ANQGSEA.

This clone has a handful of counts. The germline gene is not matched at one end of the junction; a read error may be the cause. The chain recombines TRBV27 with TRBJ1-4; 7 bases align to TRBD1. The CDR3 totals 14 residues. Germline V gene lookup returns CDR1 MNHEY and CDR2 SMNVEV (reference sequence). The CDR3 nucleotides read TGTGCCAGCAGTTTTTTCAGGGGGAATGAGAAACTGTTTTTT. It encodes CASSFFRGNEKLFF.

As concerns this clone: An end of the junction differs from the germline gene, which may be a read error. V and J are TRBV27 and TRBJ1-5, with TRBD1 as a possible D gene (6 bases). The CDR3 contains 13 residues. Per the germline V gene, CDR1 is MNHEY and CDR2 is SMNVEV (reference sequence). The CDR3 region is CASSWGPNQPQHF. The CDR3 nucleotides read TGTGCCAGTAGTTGGGGGCCCAATCAGCCCCAGCATTTT.

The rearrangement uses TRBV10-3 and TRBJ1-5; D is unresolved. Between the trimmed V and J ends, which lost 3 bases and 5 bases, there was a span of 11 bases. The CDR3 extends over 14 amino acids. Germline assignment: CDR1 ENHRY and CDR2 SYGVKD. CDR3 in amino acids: CAISDSTPYQPQHF. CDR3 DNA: TGTGCCATCAGTGATTCGACACCTTATCAGCCCCAGCATTTT.

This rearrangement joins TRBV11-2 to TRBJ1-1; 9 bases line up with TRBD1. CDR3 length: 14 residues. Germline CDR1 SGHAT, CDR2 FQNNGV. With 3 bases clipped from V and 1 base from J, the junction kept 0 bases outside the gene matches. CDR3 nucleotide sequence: TGTGCCAGCAGCTTGGGACAGGGGAACACTGAAGCTTTCTTT. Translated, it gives CASSLGQGNTEAFF. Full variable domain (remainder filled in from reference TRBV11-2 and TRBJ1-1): EAGVAQSPRYKIIEKRQSVAFWCNPISGHATLYWYQQILGQGPKLLIQFQNNGVVDDSQLPKDRFSAERLKGVDSTLKIQPAKLEDSAVYLCASSLGQGNTEAFFGQGTRLTVV.

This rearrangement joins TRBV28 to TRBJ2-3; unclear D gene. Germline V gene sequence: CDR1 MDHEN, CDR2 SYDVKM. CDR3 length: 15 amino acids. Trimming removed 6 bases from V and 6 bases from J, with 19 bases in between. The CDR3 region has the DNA TGTGCCAGCAGCCCTTCCGTCCTAACCCGGGATACGCAGTATTTT. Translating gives CASSPSVLTRDTQYF.

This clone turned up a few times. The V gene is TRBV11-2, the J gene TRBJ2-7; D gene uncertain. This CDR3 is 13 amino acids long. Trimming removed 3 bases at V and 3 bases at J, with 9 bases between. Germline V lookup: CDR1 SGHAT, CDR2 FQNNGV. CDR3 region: CASSFRRGYEQYF. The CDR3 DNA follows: TGTGCCAGCAGCTTTAGGCGCGGCTACGAGCAGTACTTC.

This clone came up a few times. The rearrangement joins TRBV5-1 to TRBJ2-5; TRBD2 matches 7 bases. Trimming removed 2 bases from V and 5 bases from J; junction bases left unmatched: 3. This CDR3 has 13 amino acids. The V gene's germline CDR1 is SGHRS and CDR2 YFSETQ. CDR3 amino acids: CASSFIGRETQYF. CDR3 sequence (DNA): TGCGCCAGCAGCTTCATCGGGAGGGAGACCCAGTACTTC.

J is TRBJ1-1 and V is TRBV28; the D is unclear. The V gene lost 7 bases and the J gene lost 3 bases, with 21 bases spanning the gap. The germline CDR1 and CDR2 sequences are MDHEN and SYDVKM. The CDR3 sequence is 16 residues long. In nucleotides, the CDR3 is TGTGCCAGCACCACCTCGTGGGTCGGGGTCCACACTGAAGCTTTCTTT. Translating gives CASTTSWVGVHTEAFF.

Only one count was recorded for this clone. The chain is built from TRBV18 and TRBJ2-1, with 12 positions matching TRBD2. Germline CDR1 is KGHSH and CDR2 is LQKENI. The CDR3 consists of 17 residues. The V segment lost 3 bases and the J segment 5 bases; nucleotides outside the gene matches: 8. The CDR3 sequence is CASSPRLAGASHNEQFF. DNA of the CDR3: TGTGCCAGCTCACCGCGACTAGCGGGAGCGAGTCACAATGAGCAGTTCTTC. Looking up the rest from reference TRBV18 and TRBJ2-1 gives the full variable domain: NAGVMQNPRHLVRRRGQEARLRCSPMKGHSHVYWYRQLPEEGLKFMVYLQKENIIDESGMPKERFSAEFPKEGPSILRIQQVVRGDSAAYFCASSPRLAGASHNEQFFGPGTRLTVL.

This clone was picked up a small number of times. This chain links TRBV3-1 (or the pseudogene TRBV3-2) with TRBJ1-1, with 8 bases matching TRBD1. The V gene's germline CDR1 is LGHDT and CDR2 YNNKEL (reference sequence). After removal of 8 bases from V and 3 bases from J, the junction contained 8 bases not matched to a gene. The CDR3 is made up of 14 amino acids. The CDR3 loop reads CASGLDRVDTEAFF. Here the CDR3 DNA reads TGTGCCAGCGGATTGGACAGGGTGGACACTGAAGCTTTCTTT.

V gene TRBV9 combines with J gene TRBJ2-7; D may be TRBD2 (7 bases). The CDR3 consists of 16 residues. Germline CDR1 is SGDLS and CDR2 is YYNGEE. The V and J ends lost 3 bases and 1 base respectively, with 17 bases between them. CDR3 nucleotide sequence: TGTGCCAGCAGCGCGGGGGGCAGCCTAGCATCCTACGAGCAGTACTTC. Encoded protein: CASSAGGSLASYEQYF.

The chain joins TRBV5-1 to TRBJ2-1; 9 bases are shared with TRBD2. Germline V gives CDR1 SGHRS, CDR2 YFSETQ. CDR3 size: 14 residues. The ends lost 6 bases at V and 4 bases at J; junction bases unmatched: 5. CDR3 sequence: CASMTLAGYNEQFF. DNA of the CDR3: TGCGCCAGCATGACTCTAGCGGGATACAATGAGCAGTTCTTC.

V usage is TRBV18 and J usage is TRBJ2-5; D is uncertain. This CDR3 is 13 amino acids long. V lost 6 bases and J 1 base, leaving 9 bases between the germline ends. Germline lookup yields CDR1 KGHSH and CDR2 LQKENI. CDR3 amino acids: CASSPSLQETQYF. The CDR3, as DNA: TGTGCCAGCTCCCCGTCCCTCCAAGAGACCCAGTACTTC.

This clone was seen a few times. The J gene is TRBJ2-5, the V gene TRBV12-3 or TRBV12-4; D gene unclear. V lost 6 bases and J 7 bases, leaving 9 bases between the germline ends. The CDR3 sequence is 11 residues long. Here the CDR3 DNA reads TGTGCCAGCAGCCGTACTGGGACCCAGTACTTC. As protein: CASSRTGTQYF.

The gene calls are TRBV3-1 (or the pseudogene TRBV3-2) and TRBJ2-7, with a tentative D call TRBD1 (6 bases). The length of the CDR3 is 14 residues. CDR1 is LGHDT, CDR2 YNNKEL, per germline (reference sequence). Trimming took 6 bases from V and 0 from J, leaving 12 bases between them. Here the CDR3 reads CASSPTGPSYEQYF. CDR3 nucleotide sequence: TGTGCCAGCAGTCCCACAGGGCCCTCCTACGAGCAGTACTTC.

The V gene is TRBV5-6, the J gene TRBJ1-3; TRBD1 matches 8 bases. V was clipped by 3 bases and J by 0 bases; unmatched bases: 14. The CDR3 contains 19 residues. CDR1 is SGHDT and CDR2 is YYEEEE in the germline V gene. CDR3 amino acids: CASSSLQGAQEGSGNTIYF. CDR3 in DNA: TGTGCCAGCAGCTCACTCCAGGGGGCGCAAGAAGGCTCTGGAAACACCATATATTTT.

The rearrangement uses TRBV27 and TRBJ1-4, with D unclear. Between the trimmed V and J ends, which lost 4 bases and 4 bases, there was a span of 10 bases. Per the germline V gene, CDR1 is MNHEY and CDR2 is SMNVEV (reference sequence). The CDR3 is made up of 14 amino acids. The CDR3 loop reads CASSWSGFNEKLFF. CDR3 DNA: TGTGCCAGCAGTTGGTCCGGTTTTAATGAAAAACTGTTTTTT.

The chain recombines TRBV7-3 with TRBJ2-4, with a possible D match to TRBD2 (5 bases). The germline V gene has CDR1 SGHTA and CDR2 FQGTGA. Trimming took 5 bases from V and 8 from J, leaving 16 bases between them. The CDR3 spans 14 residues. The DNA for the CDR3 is TGTGCCAGCAGCCCAGTTTCGGGGTGGGACATTCAGTACTTC. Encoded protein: CASSPVSGWDIQYF.

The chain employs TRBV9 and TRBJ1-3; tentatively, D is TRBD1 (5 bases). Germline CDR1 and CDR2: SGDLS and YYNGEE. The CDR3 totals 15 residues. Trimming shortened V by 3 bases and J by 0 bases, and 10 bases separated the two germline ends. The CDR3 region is CASSGTPFSGNTIYF. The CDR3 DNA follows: TGTGCCAGCAGCGGGACACCGTTCTCTGGAAACACCATATATTTT. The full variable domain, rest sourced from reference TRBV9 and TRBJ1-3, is DSGVTQTPKHLITATGQRVTLRCSPRSGDLSVYWYQQSLDQGLQFLIQYYNGEERAKGNILERFSAQQFPDLHSELNLSSLELGDSALYFCASSGTPFSGNTIYFGEGSWLTVV.

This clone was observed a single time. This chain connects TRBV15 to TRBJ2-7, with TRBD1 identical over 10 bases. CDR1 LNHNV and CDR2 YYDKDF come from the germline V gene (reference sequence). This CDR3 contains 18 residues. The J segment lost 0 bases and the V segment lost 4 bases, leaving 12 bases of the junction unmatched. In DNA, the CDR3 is TGTGCCACCAGCAAAGGGCCGCCCGGGACAGGGGCCTCCTACGAGCAGTACTTC. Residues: CATSKGPPGTGASYEQYF.

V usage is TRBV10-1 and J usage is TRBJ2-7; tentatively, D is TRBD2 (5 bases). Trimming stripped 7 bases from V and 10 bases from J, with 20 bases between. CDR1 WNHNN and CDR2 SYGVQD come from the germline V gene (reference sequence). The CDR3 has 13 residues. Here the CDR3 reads CASTEEGSSGQYF. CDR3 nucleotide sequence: TGCGCCAGCACTGAAGAGGGCTCCTCAGGACAGTACTTC.

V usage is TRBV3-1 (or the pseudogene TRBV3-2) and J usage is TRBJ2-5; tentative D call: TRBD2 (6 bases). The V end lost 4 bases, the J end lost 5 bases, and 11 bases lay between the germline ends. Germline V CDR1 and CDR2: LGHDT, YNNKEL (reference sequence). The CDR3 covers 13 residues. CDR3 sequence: CASSRGGVETQYF. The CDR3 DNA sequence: TGTGCCAGCAGCCGAGGCGGGGTTGAGACCCAGTACTTC.